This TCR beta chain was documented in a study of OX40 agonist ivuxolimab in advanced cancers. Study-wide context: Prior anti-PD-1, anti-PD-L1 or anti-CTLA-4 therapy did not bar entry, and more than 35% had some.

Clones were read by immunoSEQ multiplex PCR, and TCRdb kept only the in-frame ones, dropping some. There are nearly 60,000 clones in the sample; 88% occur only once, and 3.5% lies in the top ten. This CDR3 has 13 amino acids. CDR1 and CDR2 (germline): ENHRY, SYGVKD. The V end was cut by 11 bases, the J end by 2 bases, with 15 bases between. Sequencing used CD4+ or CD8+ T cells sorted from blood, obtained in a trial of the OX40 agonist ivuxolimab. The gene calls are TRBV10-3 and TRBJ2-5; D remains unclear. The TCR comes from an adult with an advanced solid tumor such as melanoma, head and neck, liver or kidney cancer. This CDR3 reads CAVQQRPQETQYF. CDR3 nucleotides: TGTGCCGTCCAACAGAGGCCGCAAGAGACCCAGTACTTC.